A selection of T cell receptor beta chains follows, all from one sample in a study of blood T cell repertoires in COVID-19. Here immunoSEQ multiplex PCR was the method, and the copy in TCRdb shows in-frame clones only, minus some. The repertoire holds around 250,000 clones, with 88% as singletons. Sequencing input: PBMCs or T cells enriched from blood (not recorded which). The receptors shown here come from a woman between 40 and 55 years old with acute COVID-19. CDR3s include the opening cysteine and the closing phenylalanine or tryptophan. Fields, in order: clone size, J gene, V gene, CDR3 protein. Part of the rows lack a size; the others show once, few, many or a class for expanded clones.

clone size: -; J gene: TRBJ1-5; V gene: TRBV6-5; CDR3 protein: CASRNGESNQPQHF
clone size: -; J gene: TRBJ2-7; V gene: TRBV28; CDR3 protein: CASRQTGGGYEQYF
clone size: -; J gene: TRBJ1-2; V gene: TRBV24-1; CDR3 protein: CATSDSRTGEAYGYTF
clone size: few; J gene: TRBJ1-1; V gene: TRBV7-9; CDR3 protein: CASSFRTQNTEAFF
clone size: -; J gene: TRBJ1-6; V gene: TRBV5-1; CDR3 protein: CASSFGQAYNSPLHF
clone size: -; J gene: TRBJ1-4; V gene: TRBV7-8; CDR3 protein: CASSDDPTGENEKLFF
clone size: -; J gene: TRBJ1-3; V gene: TRBV14; CDR3 protein: CASSHTGQGAITIYF
clone size: -; J gene: TRBJ1-1; V gene: TRBV3-1/TRBV3-2; CDR3 protein: CASSLTRQTEAFF
clone size: -; J gene: TRBJ2-3; V gene: TRBV10-1; CDR3 protein: CASSSGLAGYTDTQYF
clone size: -; J gene: TRBJ1-5; V gene: TRBV2; CDR3 protein: CASSEPPGPQHF
clone size: -; J gene: TRBJ1-6; V gene: TRBV12-3/TRBV12-4; CDR3 protein: CASSQVRGSPLHF
clone size: -; J gene: TRBJ1-2; V gene: TRBV5-1; CDR3 protein: CASRTSLQPNYGYTF
clone size: -; J gene: TRBJ1-4; V gene: TRBV19; CDR3 protein: CASSGEEKLFF
clone size: -; J gene: TRBJ1-5; V gene: TRBV7-9; CDR3 protein: CASSRGSGNQPQHF
clone size: -; J gene: TRBJ1-5; V gene: TRBV4-3; CDR3 protein: CASSQDEAQPQHF
clone size: -; J gene: TRBJ1-1; V gene: TRBV6-4; CDR3 protein: CASRGTRNTEAFF
clone size: few; J gene: TRBJ1-1; V gene: TRBV6-5; CDR3 protein: CASRSVGTEAFF
clone size: -; J gene: TRBJ1-2; V gene: TRBV28; CDR3 protein: CASSPPTGADGYTF
clone size: -; J gene: TRBJ2-2; V gene: TRBV3-1/TRBV3-2; CDR3 protein: CASSLGPRGNPTGELFF
clone size: few; J gene: TRBJ2-5; V gene: TRBV7-9; CDR3 protein: CASSARTGGETQYF
clone size: -; J gene: TRBJ2-1; V gene: TRBV30; CDR3 protein: CAWREITGGAHNEQFF
clone size: -; J gene: TRBJ2-7; V gene: TRBV5-6; CDR3 protein: CASSLGGGSPFYEQYF
clone size: few; J gene: TRBJ2-7; V gene: TRBV5-5; CDR3 protein: CASSPGLAGTVYEQYF
clone size: -; J gene: TRBJ1-6; V gene: TRBV24-1; CDR3 protein: CATILSGGASYNSPLHF
clone size: -; J gene: TRBJ2-1; V gene: TRBV5-1; CDR3 protein: CASSLAGASGIREQFF
clone size: -; J gene: TRBJ1-6; V gene: TRBV7-9; CDR3 protein: CASSLNRGNSPLHF
clone size: -; J gene: TRBJ1-5; V gene: TRBV12-5; CDR3 protein: CASGLVQGEGNQPQHF
clone size: -; J gene: TRBJ2-7; V gene: TRBV29-1; CDR3 protein: CSVDGTSGRRSEQYF
clone size: -; J gene: TRBJ1-5; V gene: TRBV29-1; CDR3 protein: CSVETGTGSQPQHF
clone size: -; J gene: TRBJ2-2; V gene: TRBV6-1; CDR3 protein: CASSEFRSTGELFF
clone size: few; J gene: TRBJ2-1; V gene: TRBV29-1; CDR3 protein: CSATTSGDYNEQFF